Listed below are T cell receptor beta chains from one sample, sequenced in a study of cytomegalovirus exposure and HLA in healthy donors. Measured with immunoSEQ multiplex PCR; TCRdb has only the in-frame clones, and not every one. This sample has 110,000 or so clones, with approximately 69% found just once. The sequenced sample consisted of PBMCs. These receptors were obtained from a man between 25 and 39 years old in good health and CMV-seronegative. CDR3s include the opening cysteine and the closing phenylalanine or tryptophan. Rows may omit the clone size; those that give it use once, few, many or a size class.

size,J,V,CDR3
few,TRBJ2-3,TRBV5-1,CASSLSGGHTDTQYF
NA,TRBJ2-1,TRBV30,CAYQSGSSYNEQFF
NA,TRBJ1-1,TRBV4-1,CASSQGDIRTEAFF
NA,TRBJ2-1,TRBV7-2,CASSSLAGRNEQFF
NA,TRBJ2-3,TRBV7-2,CASSTAGGRTDTQYF
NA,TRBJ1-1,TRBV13,CASKPDRGLGTEAFF
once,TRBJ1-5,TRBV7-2,CASSSGQGYSNQPQHF
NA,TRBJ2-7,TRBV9,CASSVATNYEQYF
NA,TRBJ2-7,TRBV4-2,CASSPAIQYEQYF
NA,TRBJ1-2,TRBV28,CASSPPGQGEIYGYTF
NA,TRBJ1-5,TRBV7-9,CASSLWTVGSNQPQHF
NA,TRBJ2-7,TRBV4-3,CASSQSTSGALYEQYF
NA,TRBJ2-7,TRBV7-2,CASSLTTGHHEQYF
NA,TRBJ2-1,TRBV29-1,CSVETGTGEAYNEQFF
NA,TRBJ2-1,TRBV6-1,CASSETEGAHNEQFF
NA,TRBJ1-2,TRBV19,CASRNRQRDPGGYTF
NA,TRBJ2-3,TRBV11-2,CASSSRDLAKDTQYF
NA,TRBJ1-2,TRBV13,CASSFDRGGYTF
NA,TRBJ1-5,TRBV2,CASRDPGEHYSNQPQHF
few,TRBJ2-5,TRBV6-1,CASTLTSGRETQYF
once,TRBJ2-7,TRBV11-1,CASSLNRGRSYEQYF
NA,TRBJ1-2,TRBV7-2,CASSRRQGDGYTF
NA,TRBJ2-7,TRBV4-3,CASSQGLADYEQYF
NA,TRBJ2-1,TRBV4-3,CASSQEPAPTSGSNNEQFF
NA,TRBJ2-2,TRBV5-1,CASSFRTPGNTGELFF
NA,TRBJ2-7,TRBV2,CASSPLAGAVEQYF
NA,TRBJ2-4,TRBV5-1,CASSFREGGDSQYF
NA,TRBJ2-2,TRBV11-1,CASSLGLRASRTGELFF
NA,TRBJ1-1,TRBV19,CASSNVAGARAFF
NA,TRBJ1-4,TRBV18,CASSRSGVDEKLFF
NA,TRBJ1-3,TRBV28,CASSLEYSGNTIYF
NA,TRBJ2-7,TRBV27,CATGGLAGGQDEQYF
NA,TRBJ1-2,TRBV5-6,CASSLGTGNGYTF
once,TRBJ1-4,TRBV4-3,CASSHNRGTNEKLFF
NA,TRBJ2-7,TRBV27,CASSSWGTLEQYF
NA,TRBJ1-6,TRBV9,CASSVGDRVITLHF
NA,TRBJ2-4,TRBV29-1,CSVIDGGGNIQYF
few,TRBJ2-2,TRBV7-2,CASSFRLAGGFTGELFF
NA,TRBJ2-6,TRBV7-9,CASSSLRFSGANVLTF